The rows below give T cell receptor beta chains drawn from one sample of a study of early T cells in non-severe SARS-CoV-2 infection. MiXCR was run by TCRdb on the 5' RACE reads, yielding one entry per CDR3 protein. The sample contains about 55,000 distinct CDR3 sequences, roughly an eighth of which appear only once. The sequencing sample was made of whole blood. Receptors originate from an adult who was a healthcare worker with PCR-confirmed SARS-CoV-2 infection or an uninfected control (not recorded which). Both conserved end residues are part of each CDR3. The D gene is left open where the match is weak. Not every row has a clone size; where given, it reads once, few, many or a size class.

D gene: -; clone size: many; J gene: TRBJ2-7; V gene: TRBV2; CDR3 DNA: TGTGCCAGCAGTGAAGTTTGGGGCTACGAGCAGTACTTC; CDR3 protein: CASSEVWGYEQYF
D gene: TRBD1; clone size: -; J gene: TRBJ1-5; V gene: TRBV7-2; CDR3 DNA: TGTGCCAGCAGCTATCGACAGGGATTGCAGCCCCAGCATTTT; CDR3 protein: CASSYRQGLQPQHF
D gene: TRBD1; clone size: many; J gene: TRBJ1-2; V gene: TRBV18; CDR3 DNA: TGTGCCAGCTCACCAGGAAAAACAGGGGGCAACTATGGCTACACCTTC; CDR3 protein: CASSPGKTGGNYGYTF
D gene: -; clone size: -; J gene: TRBJ2-1; V gene: TRBV29-1; CDR3 DNA: TGCAGCGTTGAAGGAACCAATGAGCAGTTCTTC; CDR3 protein: CSVEGTNEQFF
D gene: -; clone size: many; J gene: TRBJ1-1; V gene: TRBV20-1; CDR3 DNA: TGCAGTGCGGTAGTCGGTTTCACTGAAGCTTTCTTT; CDR3 protein: CSAVVGFTEAFF
D gene: -; clone size: many; J gene: TRBJ1-3; V gene: TRBV10-3; CDR3 DNA: TGTGCCATCAGTTCTGAACCATCCGGGACAAGTTCTGGAAACACCATATATTTT; CDR3 protein: CAISSEPSGTSSGNTIYF
D gene: TRBD1; clone size: many; J gene: TRBJ2-3; V gene: TRBV20-1; CDR3 DNA: TGCAGTGCAACCTGGGACAGACTTACAGATACGCAGTATTTT; CDR3 protein: CSATWDRLTDTQYF
D gene: -; clone size: few; J gene: TRBJ1-1; V gene: TRBV29-1; CDR3 DNA: TGCAGCGTTCCCGGGAATCTCAAGGACACTGAAGCTTTCTTT; CDR3 protein: CSVPGNLKDTEAFF
D gene: -; clone size: medium-sized; J gene: TRBJ2-3; V gene: TRBV2; CDR3 DNA: TGTGCCAGCAGGTCGGACCGGGGAGCTTTAGATACGCAGTATTTT; CDR3 protein: CASRSDRGALDTQYF
D gene: -; clone size: many; J gene: TRBJ1-1; V gene: TRBV4-3; CDR3 DNA: TGCGCCAGCAGCCACCCGAACCGGGGGACTGAAGCTTTCTTT; CDR3 protein: CASSHPNRGTEAFF
D gene: TRBD2; clone size: -; J gene: TRBJ2-1; V gene: TRBV25-1; CDR3 DNA: TGTGCCAGCAGTGAATTGGGGTTTGCGACTAGCGGGGGCGGACCTCCCTACAATGAGCAGTTCTTC; CDR3 protein: CASSELGFATSGGGPPYNEQFF
D gene: TRBD1; clone size: many; J gene: TRBJ1-5; V gene: TRBV7-8; CDR3 DNA: TGTGCCAGCAGCTACAGCGCTACAGGGGGAAATCAGCCCCAGCATTTT; CDR3 protein: CASSYSATGGNQPQHF
D gene: -; clone size: few; J gene: TRBJ1-5; V gene: TRBV12-5; CDR3 DNA: TGTGCTAGTGGTTTGGTACCAGGGACGGGCAATCAGCCCCAGCATTTT; CDR3 protein: CASGLVPGTGNQPQHF
D gene: TRBD1; clone size: many; J gene: TRBJ1-4; V gene: TRBV7-9; CDR3 DNA: TGTGCCAGCAGCGTCCCGGGACAGGTTGGGGGTGAAAAACTGTTTTTT; CDR3 protein: CASSVPGQVGGEKLFF
D gene: TRBD2; clone size: many; J gene: TRBJ2-7; V gene: TRBV10-1; CDR3 DNA: TGCGCCAGCAGCCGGACTAGCGCCGAGCAGTACTTC; CDR3 protein: CASSRTSAEQYF